A selection of T cell receptor beta chains follows, all from one sample in a study of cytomegalovirus exposure and HLA in healthy donors. Profiling relied on immunoSEQ multiplex PCR, and the TCRdb table lists in-frame clones only, not all of them. The data show around 67,000 clones, with more than 75% seen just once and 7.8% held by the top ten. Sequenced material: PBMCs. All receptors derive from a man aged 18-30 years in good health and CMV-seropositive. CDR3s include the opening cysteine and the closing phenylalanine or tryptophan. The D gene is left open where the match is weak. Clone size is stated in some rows and not others, as once, few, many or a class when expanded.

once TRBJ1-1 15 . TRBV2 CASSQTGWGNTEAFF TGTGCCAGCAGTCAAACAGGGTGGGGCAACACTGAAGCTTTCTTT
. TRBJ2-1 18 TRBD2 TRBV7-7 CASSLVPSGRAGQNEQFF TGTGCCAGCAGCTTAGTCCCTAGCGGGAGGGCCGGCCAGAATGAGCAGTTCTTC
. TRBJ2-7 13 . TRBV15 CATSRERGNEQYF TGTGCCACCAGCAGAGAACGGGGTAACGAGCAGTACTTC
few TRBJ2-3 15 . TRBV5-8 CASSQKGFRADTQYF TGTGCCAGCAGCCAGAAGGGGTTTCGCGCAGATACGCAGTATTTT
. TRBJ2-5 13 TRBD1 TRBV6-1 CASRVTGMETQYF TGTGCCAGCAGGGTGACAGGGATGGAGACCCAGTACTTC
. TRBJ2-1 11 . TRBV28 CASRYYNEQFF TGTGCCAGCAGGTATTACAATGAGCAGTTCTTC
. TRBJ2-1 13 . TRBV27 CASSLGLVNEQFF TGTGCCAGCAGTTTGGGGCTAGTGAATGAGCAGTTCTTC
. TRBJ2-7 15 TRBD2 TRBV5-1 CASSSERGPDYEQYF TGCGCCAGCAGCTCGGAGCGGGGGCCCGACTACGAGCAGTACTTC
. TRBJ1-2 14 . TRBV7-9 CASSLVEGLDGYTF TGTGCCAGCAGCTTAGTAGAGGGACTGGATGGCTACACCTTC
few TRBJ2-7 14 . TRBV6-5 CASSYSASSGEQYF TGTGCCAGCAGTTACTCGGCATCCTCGGGAGAGCAGTACTTC
. TRBJ2-3 16 . TRBV6-6 CASSFPLGGGTDTQYF TGTGCCAGCAGTTTCCCTTTAGGGGGGGGGACAGATACGCAGTATTTT
. TRBJ1-2 16 . TRBV13 CASSSTRLRDGYGYTF TGTGCCAGCAGCTCGACACGCCTGCGGGACGGCTATGGCTACACCTTC
. TRBJ1-6 15 TRBD1 TRBV7-8 CASSLEQGIGSPLHF TGTGCCAGCAGCTTAGAACAGGGGATAGGGTCACCCCTCCACTTT
. TRBJ2-3 19 . TRBV1 CTSSQDKGLAEETTDTQYF TGCACCAGCAGCCAAGATAAAGGGCTAGCGGAGGAAACAACAGATACGCAGTATTTT
. TRBJ2-1 16 . TRBV4-1 CASSQLSPGSYNEQFF TGCGCCAGCAGCCAATTAAGTCCAGGCTCCTACAATGAGCAGTTCTTC
. TRBJ2-7 12 . TRBV5-1 CASSLNSYEQYF TGCGCCAGCAGCTTGAATTCGTACGAGCAGTACTTC
. TRBJ2-3 13 . TRBV25-1 CASSRDSTDTQYF TGTGCCAGCAGTCGGGATAGCACAGATACGCAGTATTTT
. TRBJ1-1 12 . TRBV7-9 CASSRQGAEAFF TGTGCCAGCAGCCGGCAGGGCGCTGAAGCTTTCTTT
. TRBJ2-7 15 TRBD2 TRBV6-4 CASSDSGSGNNEQYF TGTGCCAGCAGTGACTCCGGTAGCGGGAACAACGAGCAGTACTTC
. TRBJ2-1 16 . TRBV6-4 CASSDSGGRGYNEQFF TGTGCCAGCAGTGACTCAGGAGGGAGAGGCTACAATGAGCAGTTCTTC
. TRBJ1-5 15 . TRBV6-1 CASSESGIGNQPQHF TGTGCCAGCAGTGAATCAGGGATCGGCAATCAGCCCCAGCATTTT
. TRBJ2-4 16 . TRBV7-2 CASSLGPDRSKNIQYF TGTGCCAGCAGCTTAGGACCAGACAGGTCAAAAAACATTCAGTACTTC
. TRBJ1-1 11 . TRBV29-1 CSVGENTEAFF TGCAGCGTGGGAGAGAACACTGAAGCTTTCTTT
. TRBJ1-1 13 . TRBV28 CASTPSTSSEAFF TGTGCCAGCACCCCATCGACATCTTCTGAAGCTTTCTTT
. TRBJ2-5 15 . TRBV6-1 CASSAVEGGGETQYF TGTGCCAGCTCAGCGGTGGAGGGAGGGGGGGAGACCCAGTACTTC
. TRBJ1-1 15 . TRBV25-1 CASSDRTGVNTEAFF TGTGCCAGCAGTGACCGGACGGGGGTGAACACTGAAGCTTTCTTT
. TRBJ2-1 15 . TRBV10-2 CASSEGAATANEQFF TGCGCCAGCAGTGAGGGAGCGGCTACCGCCAATGAGCAGTTCTTC
. TRBJ2-7 15 . TRBV29-1 CSVALRGQITYEQYF TGCAGCGTTGCCCTCCGCGGCCAGATAACCTACGAGCAGTACTTC